These 27 T cell receptor beta chains came from one sample sequenced in a study of a mutant IDH1 vaccine in newly diagnosed glioma. TCRdb's table, derived via immunoSEQ multiplex PCR, lists solely in-frame clones and lacks some. Of about 24,000 clones in the sample, more than 75% were seen once. Time point reported: week 47, end of study. A 20-mer mutant IDH1 peptide at 300 ug was injected subcutaneously with topical imiquimod. These receptors' antigens are unknown. Sequenced material: PBMCs, taken from a glioma patient whose treatment included an IDH1 peptide vaccine. Every receptor here comes from a man aged 35-49 years with glioma. Some clones in this sample may be carry-over from other donors' samples.

The V and J genes are TRBV2 and TRBJ2-7; D gene ambiguous. Germline CDR1 and CDR2: SNHLY and FYNNEI. The CDR3 sequence is 14 residues long. V shed 7 bases and J shed 5 bases, with 18 bases lying between them. CDR3 nucleotide sequence: TGTGCCAGCACCAGGCGCGTCGGTCAGGACGAGCAGTACTTC. Protein: CASTRRVGQDEQYF.

This chain uses TRBV14 with TRBJ1-1; D unresolved. Trimming took off 5 bases at V and 2 bases at J, with 15 bases between the two ends. The CDR3 is 15 amino acids. Germline CDR1 SGHDN, CDR2 FVKESK. CDR3 loop: CASSLRGWYNTEAFF. The CDR3 DNA reads TGTGCCAGCAGCTTACGAGGGTGGTACAACACTGAAGCTTTCTTT.

The chain has TRBV6-5 and TRBJ1-1; 7 nucleotides match TRBD1. Germline V gene lookup returns CDR1 MNHEY and CDR2 SVGAGI. With V trimmed by 7 bases and J by 1 base, 9 bases remained unmatched. The CDR3 spans 15 residues. The CDR3 is CASIPTGVPNTEAFF. CDR3 DNA sequence: TGTGCCAGCATCCCCACAGGGGTCCCGAACACTGAAGCTTTCTTT.

The genes are TRBV6-1 and TRBJ2-2, with 10 nucleotides matching TRBD1. Germline V gene lookup returns CDR1 MNHNS and CDR2 SASEGT. Germline trimming cut 4 bases from V and 6 bases from J; bases unmatched to any gene: 8. This CDR3 region has 16 residues. The CDR3 here is CASSASGTGVSGELFF. The CDR3 DNA sequence: TGTGCCAGCAGTGCATCCGGGACAGGGGTTTCCGGGGAGCTGTTTTTT.

V and J are TRBV5-1 and TRBJ2-7, with TRBD1 matching over 10 bases. Germline CDR1 is SGHRS and CDR2 is YFSETQ. V shed 6 bases and J 2 bases; nucleotides not matched to a gene: 5. This CDR3 spans 14 amino acids. CDR3 DNA sequence: TGCGCCAGCAAAAGACAGGGGGCTCCCTACGAGCAGTACTTC. This translates into CASKRQGAPYEQYF.

This clone was counted only a few times. The gene calls are TRBV4-1 and TRBJ2-2; 9 nucleotides match TRBD2. The CDR3 has 16 residues. From germline, CDR1 is MGHRA and CDR2 YSYEKL. V dropped 2 bases and J dropped 5; count of bases not matched to a gene: 6. In DNA, the CDR3 is TGCGCCAGCAGCCAATCCAGCGGGGGGTATACCGGGGAGCTGTTTTTT. Translating it yields CASSQSSGGYTGELFF.

The chain employs TRBV7-9 and TRBJ1-4; D is unresolved. Germline loops: CDR1 SEHNR, CDR2 FQNEAQ (reference sequence). There are 14 residues in the CDR3. V was pared by 4 bases and J by 5 bases, with 11 bases between. The CDR3 nucleotides are TGTGCCAGCAGCTGGCCGCGTCAAAATGAAAAACTGTTTTTT. Its translation is CASSWPRQNEKLFF.

The V call is TRBV30, the J call TRBJ1-2; D is undetermined. CDR3 size: 14 residues. Trimming took off 0 bases at V and 13 bases at J, with 21 bases between the two ends. CDR1 is GTSNPN and CDR2 is SVGIG in the germline V gene (reference sequence). The CDR3 nucleotides are TGTGCCTGGAGTGTACCGGGCGGGCGATCGGCTGCCACCTTC. Protein: CAWSVPGGRSAATF.

The chain recombines TRBV10-2 with TRBJ2-3; 9 bases fit TRBD1. This CDR3 has 17 amino acids. The ends lost 5 bases at V and 3 bases at J; junction bases unmatched: 12. Germline V gene data show CDR1 as WSHSY and CDR2 as SAAADI. The CDR3 DNA sequence: TGCGCCAGCAGTCGGGAAACAGGGGGCGAGTGGACAGATACGCAGTATTTT. It encodes CASSRETGGEWTDTQYF.

The V and J genes are TRBV27 and TRBJ2-5, with TRBD1 matching 7 bases. This CDR3 comprises 15 residues. V lost 6 bases, J lost 1 base, and 8 bases stayed unmatched. Germline V lookup: CDR1 MNHEY, CDR2 SMNVEV (reference sequence). The CDR3 DNA reads TGTGCCAGCAGGGGGGACAGTCTCGTCCAAGAGACCCAGTACTTC. Encoded protein: CASRGDSLVQETQYF.

This chain links TRBV7-9 with TRBJ2-3, with TRBD2 matching 11 bases. The CDR3 runs to 16 residues. V lost 4 bases, J lost 7 bases, and 10 bases stayed unmatched. From germline, CDR1 is SEHNR and CDR2 FQNEAQ (reference sequence). The CDR3 coding sequence is TGTGCCAGCAGCTCCTTCACCGGGACTAGCGGACATACGCAGTATTTT. Translated: CASSSFTGTSGHTQYF.

This CDR3 reads CASSLGQGPVYEQYF. CDR3 coding DNA: TGTGCCAGCAGCCTCGGACAGGGGCCCGTATACGAGCAGTACTTC. The chain is built from TRBV5-5 and TRBJ2-7; 9 bases are shared with TRBD1. The CDR3 covers 15 residues. Trimming took 4 bases from V and 4 from J; bases not matched to a gene: 9. Looked up from germline, CDR1 is SGHKS and CDR2 is YYEKEE (reference sequence).

This clone was recorded once. This chain uses TRBV5-1 with TRBJ1-2; D perhaps matches TRBD1 (6 bases). The V end lost 1 base, the J end lost 8 bases, and 9 bases lay between the germline ends. The CDR3 is made up of 12 amino acids. Looked up from germline, CDR1 is SGHRS and CDR2 is YFSETQ. The CDR3 nucleotides are TGCGCCAGCAGCTTGAGGGGGGACGGCTACACCTTC. Amino acids: CASSLRGDGYTF.

This clone was observed a handful of times. The genes are TRBV6-4 and TRBJ2-1, with 8 positions matching TRBD1. From germline, CDR1 is MRHNA and CDR2 SNTAGT. There are 15 residues in the CDR3. J lost 4 bases, V lost 5 bases, and 7 bases had no gene match. Here the CDR3 reads CASSPQGEGYNEQFF. In DNA form, the CDR3 reads TGTGCCAGCAGTCCACAGGGGGAAGGATACAATGAGCAGTTCTTC.

The gene calls are TRBV5-1 and TRBJ1-1, with D tentatively TRBD1 (6 bases). Trimming removed 5 bases at V and 5 bases at J, with 13 bases between. The CDR3 has 13 residues. Germline CDR1 is SGHRS and CDR2 is YFSETQ. This chain's CDR3 is CASSPDRRTEAFF. As DNA, the CDR3 is TGCGCCAGCAGTCCCGACAGGCGAACTGAAGCTTTCTTT.

This clone has a handful of counts. The chain joins TRBV2 to TRBJ1-4; 11 nucleotides align to TRBD1. This CDR3 is 15 amino acids long. Germline CDR1 reads SNHLY; CDR2 reads FYNNEI. Trimming at V came to 6 bases and at J to 5 bases, leaving 5 bases not matched to a gene. This CDR3 reads CASRGTGGVNEKLFF. CDR3 coding DNA: TGTGCCAGCAGGGGGACAGGGGGAGTGAATGAAAAACTGTTTTTT. The full variable domain, in which reference TRBV2 and TRBJ1-4 provide the parts outside the CDR3, is EPEVTQTPSHQVTQMGQEVILRCVPISNHLYFYWYRQILGQKVEFLVSFYNNEISEKSEIFDDQFSVERPDGSNFTLKIRSTKLEDSAMYFCASRGTGGVNEKLFFGSGTQLSVL.

The V and J genes are TRBV15 and TRBJ1-1; D is ambiguous. V lost 3 bases to trimming and J lost 7 bases, with 21 bases between them. CDR3 length equals 16 residues. Germline V gene sequence: CDR1 LNHNV, CDR2 YYDKDF (reference sequence). The CDR3 bases are TGTGCCACCAGCAGCCCCTACGAGACTGGGATATATGAAGCTTTCTTT. Translation gives CATSSPYETGIYEAFF.

The chain employs TRBV11-2 and TRBJ2-7; maybe TRBD2 (5 bases). V shed 0 bases and J shed 3 bases, with 18 bases lying between them. Germline CDR1 SGHAT, CDR2 FQNNGV. The CDR3 is made up of 17 amino acids. The CDR3 loop reads CASSLDGVRGSGYEQYF. The CDR3 bases are TGTGCCAGCAGCTTAGATGGCGTCCGGGGATCTGGCTACGAGCAGTACTTC.

The rearrangement joins TRBV5-1 to TRBJ2-7; D is ambiguous. The CDR3 contains 14 residues. The germline CDR1 and CDR2 sequences are SGHRS and YFSETQ. The germline V and J ends were trimmed by 0 bases and 0 bases, with 7 bases remaining between them. CDR3 bases: TGCGCCAGCAGCTTGGTAGGATTCTCCTACGAGCAGTACTTC. It specifies CASSLVGFSYEQYF.

The chain is built from TRBV30 and TRBJ1-3; D not resolved. Germline V gene sequence: CDR1 GTSNPN, CDR2 SVGIG (reference sequence). Between the trimmed V and J ends, which lost 1 base and 7 bases, there was a span of 5 bases. The CDR3 has 11 residues. CDR3 in amino acids: CAWSGGNTIYF. The CDR3 nucleotides are TGTGCCTGGAGTGGTGGGAACACCATATATTTT.

The V and J genes are TRBV5-1 and TRBJ2-7; D is unresolved. The CDR3 loop spans 15 amino acids. Germline CDR1 SGHRS, CDR2 YFSETQ. The germline V and J ends were trimmed by 0 bases and 0 bases, with 10 bases remaining between them. The CDR3 bases are TGCGCCAGCAGCTTGGATCCCCAGAGCTCCTACGAGCAGTACTTC. As protein: CASSLDPQSSYEQYF.

The rearrangement joins TRBV10-2 to TRBJ1-6, with unresolved D. The CDR3 consists of 17 residues. Germline V gene data show CDR1 as WSHSY and CDR2 as SAAADI. V lost 6 bases and J lost 2, with 17 bases in between. In nucleotides, the CDR3 is TGCGCCAGCAGGGGAATGGAGGGTAGCACCTATAATTCACCCCTCCACTTT. This translates into CASRGMEGSTYNSPLHF.

This clone is a singleton in its sample. The CDR3: CASSESTVYQPQHF. CDR3 DNA: TGTGCCAGCAGTGAATCGACAGTCTATCAGCCCCAGCATTTT. The chain combines TRBV6-1 with TRBJ1-5; D may be TRBD1 (5 bases). From germline, CDR1 is MNHNS and CDR2 SASEGT. Trimming cost V 2 bases and J 5 bases, with 10 bases left between them. The CDR3 runs 14 residues.

The chain recombines TRBV19 with TRBJ2-3; D remains unclear. The germline V gene has CDR1 LNHDA and CDR2 SQIVND (reference sequence). Trimming removed 5 bases from V and 6 bases from J, with 6 bases in between. This CDR3 has 11 amino acids. CDR3 DNA sequence: TGTGCCAGTAGTCAGGTCGATACGCAGTATTTT. Amino acids: CASSQVDTQYF.

The CDR3 reads CASSPGPPWGTEAFF. CDR3 DNA: TGTGCCAGCAGCCCCGGGCCCCCGTGGGGCACTGAAGCTTTCTTT. This sequence joins TRBV7-6 and TRBJ1-1; the D is unclear. Germline CDR1 is SGHVS and CDR2 is FNYEAQ. This CDR3 has 15 residues. Between the trimmed V and J ends, which lost 5 bases and 4 bases, there was a span of 17 bases.

V is TRBV7-9 and J is TRBJ2-2; 11 bases are a match to TRBD2. In germline, CDR1 is SEHNR, CDR2 FQNEAQ (reference sequence). There are 17 residues in the CDR3. Trimming took 5 bases from V and 0 from J; bases not matched to a gene: 5. This CDR3 is CASSTPLAGANTGELFF. DNA for the CDR3: TGTGCCAGCAGCACACCACTAGCGGGGGCGAACACCGGGGAGCTGTTTTTT.

V is TRBV6-1 and J is TRBJ1-5, with 7 bases matching TRBD1. Germline CDR1 reads MNHNS; CDR2 reads SASEGT. J lost 0 bases, V lost 4 bases, and 9 bases had no gene match. The CDR3 consists of 17 residues. The CDR3 loop is CASSAGTAGYSNQPQHF. Here the CDR3 DNA reads TGTGCCAGCAGTGCCGGGACAGCAGGCTATAGCAATCAGCCCCAGCATTTT.